This T cell receptor (beta chain) was found in a study of patients and donors after allogeneic stem cell transplantation. The CDR3 spans 13 residues. V lost 4 bases and J 5 bases, leaving 13 bases between the germline ends. Per the germline V gene, CDR1 is DFQATT and CDR2 is SNEGSKA (reference sequence). TCRdb ran MiXCR on the RT-PCR reads and lists one entry per CDR3 protein. The data show 800,000 to 1,000,000 distinct CDR3 sequences, under 20% seen once. The table lists this clonotype with a few counts. V and J are TRBV20-1 and TRBJ2-3, with a weak D call TRBD2 (6 bases). This clonotype was obtained from a human donor who was either an allogeneic HSCT recipient or a stem cell or donor lymphocyte infusion donor (not recorded which). It is not recorded whose cells these are; they may come from a transplant donor. The specimen was blood, either unsorted or a sorted T cell fraction (not recorded which). The CDR3 DNA follows: TGCAGTGCTATTGGCAGGGAGGAAGATACGCAGTATTTT. It translates to CSAIGREEDTQYF.